This paragraph covers one TCR beta chain sequence. The sample originates from a study of blood T cell repertoires in COVID-19. Study at large: Both acute and convalescent COVID-19 samples were obtained from the United States, Italy and Spain. T cells, B-cell-depleted T cells, or PBMCs provided the cDNA or gDNA that served as material.

Trimming cost V 0 bases and J 2 bases, with 11 bases left between them. This CDR3 region has 15 residues. Profiled with immunoSEQ multiplex PCR; TCRdb holds only in-frame clones, not every one. The repertoire holds under 80,000 clones, with around 85% as singletons. The chain recombines TRBV5-3 with TRBJ1-2; possibly TRBD1 for D (6 bases). TRBV5-3 is assigned to the ORF class and has an uncertain function. Sequenced sample: peripheral blood. The sequence was collected from a man between 65 and 80 years old with acute or convalescent COVID-19. CDR3 sequence reads: CARSLEGVSNYGYTF. The CDR3 nucleotides are TGTGCCAGAAGCTTGGAGGGGGTCTCGAACTATGGCTACACCTTC.